This entry describes one T cell receptor beta chain. This clonotype was seen ten or more times. The antigen it binds to is not known. No base quality information exists; no much larger clone differs at one position. The sample is drawn from a study of molecular identifiers for immune sequencing clone quantification (dated by TCRdb to between 2017 and 2018). Study-level background: For a replicate experiment, the RNA from either 20,000 or 100,000 naive CD8 T cells was divided into five aliquots, and four of those aliquots went on to sequencing. CD8 T cells were used in a methods study to benchmark molecular-identifier clustering-based TCR repertoire sequencing (MIDCIRS) and TCR RNA copy counting.

The library was made by PCR. This sample was sequenced with an Illumina HiSeq 4000. Bulk TCR libraries were made following a previously described method, with the TCR primers given in Table S5. The Qiagen AllPrep DNA/RNA kit was used to purify total RNA. Before analysis, reads from multiple sequencing runs of one library were combined. The study's processing was this. Reads were retained only if the reads had an exact TCR constant sequence, and the retained reads were trimmed to 150 nt and grouped according to their 12-nt molecular barcodes. Reads in each barcode group were sub-clustered using a 15% Levenshtein threshold, and a quality-weighted consensus sequence was built for each RNA molecule. Non-functional sequences were excluded, and lower-count sequences lying one edit away from another sequence were also excluded. On the basis of fitting two negative binomial distributions, barcode sub-clusters with fewer than 20% of the maximum read count were discarded. TCRdb passed the public sequencing reads through fastp at Q25 and MiXCR, retaining productive beta sequences. One record per CDR3 amino acid sequence lists the most common genes and DNA. These V and J calls originate from TCRdb's pipeline instead of the authors' own analysis. This sample is represented by approximately 670,000 distinct CDR3 sequences; 15% to 20% of them were singletons. Of the sample, 0.85% is held by the ten largest clones.

Naive CD8 T cell libraries were made from approximately 20,000 to 1,000,000 sorted cells using 10%, 30% or 50% of purified RNA. On a BD FACSAria II, naive CD8 T cells were FACS-sorted as CD8+CD4-CCR7+CD45RA+ and collected into RLT Plus buffer. Detection sensitivity was tested by spiking Jurkat RNA equal to roughly ten TCR copies' worth into samples containing roughly 19,000-1,100,000 naive CD8 T cells. Enrichment of CD8 T cells was done with RosetteSep CD8+ T Cell Enrichment Cocktail plus Ficoll-Paque, and ACK red cell lysis came afterward. Points the paper makes about the study in general: In CMV-specific effector cells, over 97% of molecules were held by clones above 20 RNA copies, whereas under 1% of molecules were held by such clones in naive cells. Highly expanded clone sizes could be underestimated because identical TCR molecules may share a barcode. Spiked-in Jurkat TCR RNA equivalent to a single cell was reported to be detectable even among one million naive CD8 T cells. The naive libraries included spiked-in Jurkat TCR RNA (10 copies' worth), and this Jurkat TCR RNA is not part of the donor repertoire. Without barcode sub-clustering, chimeric consensus sequences inflated TCR diversity; chimeras reached as high as 47%. About 2.9 recovered TCR RNA copies per cell were obtained by modeling, versus about ten by digital PCR, implying a capture efficiency of roughly 32%.

V was cut back by 3 bases and J by 5 bases, leaving a gap of 16 bases between them. From the germline V gene, CDR1 is SGHDN and CDR2 is FVKESK. From the cysteine through the phenylalanine, the CDR3 covers 15 amino acids. The DNA shown is the 45-base CDR3, in frame from base 1. The rearrangement combines TRBV14 with TRBJ2-5; no confident D gene assignment can be made. This TCR was sampled from a human donor in good health. Some libraries in this study had Jurkat cell RNA spiked in. The specimen sequenced was naive CD8+ T cells from blood, with Jurkat cell RNA spiked in. The cell subset or site label on this specimen signifies: FACS-sorted CD8+CD4-CCR7+CD45RA+ naive T cells. The sequence in DNA is TGTGCCAGCAGCCACCGACACGGCCCCGGGGAGACCCAGTACTTC. This sequence encodes CASSHRHGPGETQYF.